The 15 T cell receptor beta chains below all came from one sample that was sequenced in a study of CD8+CD57+ T cells in acquired aplastic anemia. Both TCR beta VDJ combination and CDR3 sequence profiling were carried out. Genomic DNA was the template for this profiling. TCRdb called the reads again in MiXCR, with one record for every CDR3 protein. The sample shows 90,000 to 120,000 distinct CDR3 sequences, approximately 48% of them seen only once. The sequencing input was sorted CD4+, CD8+, or CD8+CD57+ T cells (not recorded which) from PBMCs. These receptors were collected from a human donor in good health, serving as a control.

The chain links TRBV20-1 to TRBJ2-7; 11 nucleotides line up with TRBD2. Germline V gene lookup returns CDR1 DFQATT and CDR2 SNEGSKA (reference sequence). V shed 0 bases and J 4 bases; nucleotides not matched to a gene: 5. This CDR3 is 15 amino acids long. CDR3 loop: CSARDAGTSGYEQYF. CDR3 DNA sequence: TGCAGTGCTAGAGATGCCGGGACTAGCGGATACGAGCAGTACTTC.

This clonotype was recorded at least ten times. The chain joins TRBV6-6 to TRBJ1-2; D remains unclear. V lost 4 bases and J lost 2, with 14 bases in between. CDR1 is MNHNY and CDR2 is SVGAGI in the germline V gene (reference sequence). The CDR3 consists of 15 residues. For the CDR3, the DNA is TGTGCCAGCAGTTTTAGAGTGACGGGAAACTATGGCTACACCTTC. This sequence encodes CASSFRVTGNYGYTF.

This clonotype occurred a few times. This chain links TRBV15 with TRBJ2-7, with TRBD1 identical over 7 bases. From germline, CDR1 is LNHNV and CDR2 YYDKDF (reference sequence). V shed 6 bases, J shed 7 bases, and the junction held 6 bases outside the gene matches. The CDR3 is made up of 12 amino acids. CDR3 loop: CATSTGVGEQYF. The DNA of the CDR3 is TGTGCCACCAGTACAGGGGTGGGGGAGCAGTACTTC.

This clonotype occurred many times. The rearrangement uses TRBV27 and TRBJ1-5; 9 nucleotides line up with TRBD1. Germline V gene data show CDR1 as MNHEY and CDR2 as SMNVEV (reference sequence). The CDR3 has 14 amino acids. The ends lost 5 bases at V and 4 bases at J; junction bases unmatched: 3. The CDR3, as DNA: TGTGCCAGCAGTCACAGGGGGCTGAATCAGCCCCAGCATTTT. Translating it yields CASSHRGLNQPQHF.

Turning to this clonotype: This may be a read error, as it is one base from a much larger clone. The V gene is TRBV4-2, the J gene TRBJ1-5, with no clear D. The V gene's germline CDR1 is LGHNA and CDR2 YNFKEQ. The CDR3 sequence is 15 residues long. The CDR3 nucleotides are TGTGCCAGCTCCCCGGGCGAAAGTAGCGATCAGCCCCAGCATTTT. It codes for CASSPGESSDQPQHF.

This chain links TRBV30 with TRBJ2-1; D is uncertain. Between the trimmed V and J ends, which lost 2 bases and 10 bases, there was a span of 9 bases. In germline, CDR1 is GTSNPN, CDR2 SVGIG (reference sequence). There are 11 residues in the CDR3. The CDR3 here is CAWSPHEEQFF. The DNA of the CDR3 is TGTGCCTGGAGTCCCCATGAGGAGCAGTTCTTC.

The chain has TRBV10-2 and TRBJ1-1; D gene unclear. The CDR3 consists of 13 residues. With 6 bases removed from V and 1 base from J, the gap between germline ends came to 9 bases. The germline V gene has CDR1 WSHSY and CDR2 SAAADI. CDR3 sequence reads: CASRSSGNTEAFF. For the CDR3, the DNA is TGCGCCAGCAGAAGTTCAGGGAACACTGAAGCTTTCTTT.

Many counts were recorded for this clonotype. The chain couples TRBV6-1 to TRBJ1-2; D unresolved. V lost 6 bases to trimming and J lost 8 bases, with 16 bases between them. Germline V gives CDR1 MNHNS, CDR2 SASEGT. The CDR3 has 13 residues. CDR3 sequence reads: CASSPGRADGYTF. The CDR3 nucleotides read TGTGCCAGCAGCCCCGGGAGGGCAGACGGCTACACCTTC.

This clonotype was observed a few times. This CDR3 reads CATSRGDDPNTGELFF. The CDR3 bases are TGTGCCACCAGCAGAGGGGACGATCCGAACACCGGGGAGCTGTTTTTT. The chain has TRBV15 and TRBJ2-2; D possibly uses TRBD1 or TRBD2 (5 bases each). V was shortened by 1 base and J by 0 bases, with 9 bases between the two germline ends. The CDR3 sequence is 16 residues long. Germline lookup yields CDR1 LNHNV and CDR2 YYDKDF (reference sequence). Variable domain in full (rest from reference TRBV15 and TRBJ2-2): DAMVIQNPRYQVTQFGKPVTLSCSQTLNHNVMYWYQQKSSQAPKLLFHYYDKDFNNEADTPDNFQSRRPNTSFCFLDIRSPGLGDTAMYLCATSRGDDPNTGELFFGEGSRLTVL.

The rearrangement links TRBV19 to TRBJ1-5, with a weak D call TRBD1 (5 bases). CDR1 LNHDA and CDR2 SQIVND come from the germline V gene (reference sequence). The CDR3 is made up of 13 amino acids. With 5 bases removed from V and 5 bases from J, the gap between germline ends came to 10 bases. In DNA, the CDR3 is TGTGCCAGTAGTGACTCAGGGTATCAGCCCCAGCATTTT. It encodes CASSDSGYQPQHF. Looking up the rest from reference TRBV19 and TRBJ1-5 gives the full variable domain: DGGITQSPKYLFRKEGQNVTLSCEQNLNHDAMYWYRQDPGQGLRLIYYSQIVNDFQKGDIAEGYSVSREKKESFPLTVTSAQKNPTAFYLCASSDSGYQPQHFGDGTRLSIL.

The V gene is TRBV24-1, the J gene TRBJ2-3, with D perhaps TRBD2 (6 bases). The V end lost 4 bases, the J end lost 4 bases, and 14 bases lay between the germline ends. Germline V lookup: CDR1 KGHDR, CDR2 SFDVKD. The CDR3 contains 15 residues. The CDR3 coding sequence is TGTGCCACCAGTGACCTAGGGACTTTCTCAGATACGCAGTATTTT. Amino acid sequence: CATSDLGTFSDTQYF.

This clonotype appeared many times. The chain employs TRBV7-9 and TRBJ2-7, with TRBD2 identical over 10 bases. The CDR3 runs to 16 residues. The germline V gene encodes CDR1 SEHNR and CDR2 FQNEAQ (reference sequence). Unmatched junction bases numbered 10, after V lost 5 bases and J lost 3 bases. In nucleotides, the CDR3 is TGTGCCAGCAGCCGCAGCGGGGGGGCCATCGGCTACGAGCAGTACTTC. Its protein is CASSRSGGAIGYEQYF.

The chain couples TRBV2 to TRBJ1-2; maybe TRBD1 (5 bases). Looked up from germline, CDR1 is SNHLY and CDR2 is FYNNEI. Between the trimmed V and J ends, which lost 4 bases and 8 bases, there was a span of 11 bases. There are 12 residues in the CDR3. The CDR3 is CASSGDGGGYTF. The CDR3 nucleotides read TGTGCCAGCAGTGGGGACGGAGGGGGCTACACCTTC.

A note on this clonotype: The junction departs from germline at one end; a sequencing error may be responsible. The rearrangement uses TRBV7-8 and TRBJ2-5; D unclear. Germline CDR1 reads SGHVS; CDR2 reads FQNEAQ. The CDR3 runs to 14 residues. For the CDR3, the DNA is TGTGCCAGCAGCTTCCAATTTGAGGAAGAGACTCAGTACTTC. Protein sequence: CASSFQFEEETQYF.

Ten or more counts support this clonotype. The gene calls are TRBV4-2 and TRBJ2-5, with D unresolved. Deletions cut 0 bases from V and 4 bases from J, with 12 bases between. Germline values: CDR1 LGHNA, CDR2 YNFKEQ. This CDR3 is built from 15 residues. CDR3 sequence: CASSQEVAAAETQYF. The CDR3 region has the DNA TGTGCCAGCAGCCAAGAGGTTGCGGCAGCAGAGACCCAGTACTTC.